The 9 T cell receptor beta chains below were found in one sample sequenced in a study of cytomegalovirus exposure and HLA in healthy donors. PCR amplification relied on 60 Vbeta primers (plus 13 Jbeta primers). Method: immunoSEQ multiplex PCR; TCRdb's copy keeps in-frame clones and lacks some. The sample yields about 160,000 clones, less than 80% seen once. Material: PBMCs. The receptor source for this set is a female donor in good health and CMV-seronegative.

Only a few counts were recorded for this clone. J is TRBJ2-2 and V is TRBV2; no reliable D call. The CDR3 sequence is 13 residues long. V was trimmed by 6 bases and J by 4 bases, leaving 9 bases between them. The germline CDR1 and CDR2 sequences are SNHLY and FYNNEI. The CDR3 region has the DNA TGTGCCAGCAGGAGACTCGGCACCGGGGAGCTGTTTTTT. Translation: CASRRLGTGELFF.

The chain recombines TRBV10-3 with TRBJ2-3; D gene uncertain. Germline CDR1 is ENHRY and CDR2 is SYGVKD. This CDR3 region has 11 residues. V shed 10 bases and J shed 3 bases, with 8 bases lying between them. The CDR3 region has the DNA TGTGCCACCGGTCTGACAGATACGCAGTATTTT. This translates into CATGLTDTQYF.

The chain combines TRBV4-3 with TRBJ1-4; D is unclear. The germline V gene encodes CDR1 LGHNA and CDR2 YSLEER. V lost 0 bases, J lost 0 bases, and 11 bases lay in between. This CDR3 comprises 17 residues. The CDR3 spells CASSQDAPGSTNEKLFF. The DNA of the CDR3 is TGCGCCAGCAGCCAAGACGCGCCGGGATCAACTAATGAAAAACTGTTTTTT.

The chain recombines TRBV19 with TRBJ2-5, with D perhaps TRBD2 (6 bases). V lost 6 bases, J lost 3 bases, and 14 bases lay in between. The germline CDR1 and CDR2 sequences are LNHDA and SQIVND (reference sequence). The length of the CDR3 is 14 residues. The CDR3 coding sequence is TGTGCCAGTAGGCGGGACTTACATAAAGAGACCCAGTACTTC. Amino acid sequence: CASRRDLHKETQYF.

This clone was picked up one time. The CDR3 DNA reads TGTGCCAGCAGCCAATCTGGGGGAGGCTACGAGCAGTACTTC. This codes for CASSQSGGGYEQYF. The rearrangement uses TRBV4-2 and TRBJ2-5, with D possibly being TRBD2 (6 bases). The J call is uncertain, as TRBJ2-7 better fits the DNA end. From germline, CDR1 is LGHNA and CDR2 YNFKEQ. The CDR3 length is 14 residues.

The chain links TRBV7-2 to TRBJ2-2; 9 positions agree with TRBD1. The CDR3 length is 16 residues. CDR1 and CDR2 from the germline V gene are SGHTA and FQGNSA. Trimming took 1 base from V and 4 from J; bases not matched to a gene: 4. The CDR3 here is CASSLVGQGGTGELFF. In DNA form, the CDR3 reads TGTGCCAGCAGCTTAGTGGGACAGGGTGGCACCGGGGAGCTGTTTTTT.

This chain joins TRBV27 and TRBJ1-2; no clear D gene. CDR1 is MNHEY, CDR2 SMNVEV, per germline (reference sequence). Trimming stripped 5 bases from V and 7 bases from J, with 23 bases between. The CDR3 sequence is 16 residues long. CDR3 residues: CASSVSGEGKVGGYTF. The CDR3 region has the DNA TGTGCCAGCAGTGTCTCAGGTGAGGGCAAGGTCGGTGGCTACACCTTC.

The chain carries TRBV4-1 and TRBJ1-6, with TRBD1 matching over 8 bases. Germline V gives CDR1 MGHRA, CDR2 YSYEKL. V lost 6 bases to trimming and J lost 7 bases; unmatched junction nucleotides: 11. There are 16 residues in the CDR3. The CDR3: CASRAIGQGFNSPLHF. The CDR3 region has the DNA TGCGCCAGCAGAGCTATCGGACAGGGTTTCAATTCACCCCTCCACTTT.

The chain recombines TRBV30 with TRBJ2-2; TRBD2 agrees at 8 bases. Germline V gene data show CDR1 as GTSNPN and CDR2 as SVGIG (reference sequence). Trimming cost V 2 bases and J 6 bases; bases outside gene matches: 5. The CDR3 length is 14 residues. This CDR3 reads CAWSWGLVSGELFF. The CDR3, as DNA: TGTGCCTGGAGTTGGGGACTAGTATCCGGGGAGCTGTTTTTT. The whole variable domain, filled in from reference TRBV30 and TRBJ2-2, reads SQTIHQWPATLVQPVGSPLSLECTVEGTSNPNLYWYRQAAGRGLQLLFYSVGIGQISSEVPQNLSASRPQDRQFILSSKKLLLSDSGFYLCAWSWGLVSGELFFGEGSRLTVL.